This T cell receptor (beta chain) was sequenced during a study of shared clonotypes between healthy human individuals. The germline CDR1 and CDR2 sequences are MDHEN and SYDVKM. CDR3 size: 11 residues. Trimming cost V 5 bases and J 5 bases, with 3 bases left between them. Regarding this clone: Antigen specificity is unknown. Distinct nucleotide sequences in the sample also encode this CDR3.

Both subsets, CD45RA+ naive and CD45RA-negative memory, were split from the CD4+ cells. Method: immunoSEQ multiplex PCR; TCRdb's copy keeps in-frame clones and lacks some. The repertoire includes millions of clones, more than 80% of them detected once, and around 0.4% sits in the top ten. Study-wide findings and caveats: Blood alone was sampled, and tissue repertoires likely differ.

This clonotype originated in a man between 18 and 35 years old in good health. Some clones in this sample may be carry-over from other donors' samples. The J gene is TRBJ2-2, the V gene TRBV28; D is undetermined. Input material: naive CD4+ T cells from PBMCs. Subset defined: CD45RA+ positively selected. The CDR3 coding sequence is TGTGCCAGCAGTGGGACCGGGGAGCTGTTTTTT. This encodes CASSGTGELFF.